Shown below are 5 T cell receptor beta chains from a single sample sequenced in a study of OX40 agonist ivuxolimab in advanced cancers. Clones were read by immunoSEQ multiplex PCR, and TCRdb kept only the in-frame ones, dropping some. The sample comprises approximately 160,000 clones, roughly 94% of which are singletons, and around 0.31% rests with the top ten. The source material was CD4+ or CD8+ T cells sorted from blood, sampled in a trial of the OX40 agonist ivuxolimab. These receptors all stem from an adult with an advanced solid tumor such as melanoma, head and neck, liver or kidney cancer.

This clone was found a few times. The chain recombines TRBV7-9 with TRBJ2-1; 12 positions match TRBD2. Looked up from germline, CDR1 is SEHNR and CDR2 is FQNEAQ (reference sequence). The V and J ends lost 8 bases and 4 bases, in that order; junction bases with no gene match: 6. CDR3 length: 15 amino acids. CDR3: CASGSTSGRYNEQFF. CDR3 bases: TGTGCCAGCGGATCTACTAGCGGGAGGTACAATGAGCAGTTCTTC.

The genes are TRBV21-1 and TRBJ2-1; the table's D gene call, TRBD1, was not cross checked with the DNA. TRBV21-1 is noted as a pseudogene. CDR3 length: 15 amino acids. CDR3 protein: CASSTNRGRFNEQFF. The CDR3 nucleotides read TGTGCCAGCAGCACCAACAGGGGAAGGTTCAATGAGCAGTTCTTC.

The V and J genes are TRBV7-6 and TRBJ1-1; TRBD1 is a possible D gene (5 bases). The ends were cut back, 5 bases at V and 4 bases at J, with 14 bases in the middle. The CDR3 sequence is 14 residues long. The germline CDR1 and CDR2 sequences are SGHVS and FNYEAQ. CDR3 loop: CASSRGIGVTEAFF. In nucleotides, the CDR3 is TGTGCCAGCAGCAGGGGAATCGGGGTCACTGAAGCTTTCTTT. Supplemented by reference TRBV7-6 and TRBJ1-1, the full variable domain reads GAGVSQSPRYKVTKRGQDVALRCDPISGHVSLYWYRQALGQGPEFLTYFNYEAQQDKSGLPNDRFSAERPEGSISTLTIQRTEQRDSAMYRCASSRGIGVTEAFFGQGTRLTVV.

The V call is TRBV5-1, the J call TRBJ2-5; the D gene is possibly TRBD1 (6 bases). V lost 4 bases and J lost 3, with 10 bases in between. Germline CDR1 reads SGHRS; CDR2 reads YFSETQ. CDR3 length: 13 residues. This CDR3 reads CASSPAGEETQYF. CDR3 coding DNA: TGCGCCAGCAGCCCAGCAGGGGAAGAGACCCAGTACTTC.

In nucleotides, the CDR3 is TGTGCCAGCAGCAGTGTAGCAGGGGTCTCTGAAAAACTGTTTTTT. Protein sequence: CASSSVAGVSEKLFF. The rearrangement links TRBV13 to TRBJ1-4, with D possibly matching TRBD1 (6 bases). Trimming removed 5 bases at V and 7 bases at J, with 17 bases between. Looked up from germline, CDR1 is PRHDT and CDR2 is FYEKMQ (reference sequence). CDR3 length: 15 residues.